Listed below are T cell receptor beta chains from one sample, sequenced in a study of T-cell reconstitution after alpha-beta-depleted transplantation in children. MiXCR was run by TCRdb on the PCR reads, yielding one entry per CDR3 protein. The sample records 130,000 or so distinct CDR3 sequences, 8.5% to 10% being singletons. The source material was PBMCs, mostly from graft donor cells, sampled 180 days after TCRalphabeta/CD19-depleted stem cell transplant. The receptor set was obtained from a girl under three years old who had a stem cell transplant for combined immunodeficiency, so the T cells may come from the graft donor. Each CDR3 is given with its conserved first and last residue. The order of the fields is V gene, D gene, clone size, J gene, CDR3 protein, CDR3 DNA. D genes are given only for firm matches. A row's size may be missing; if present it is once, few, many or a size class.

>TRBV10-3|TRBD2|-|TRBJ2-1
CAISEAGVYNEQFF
TGTGCCATCAGTGAGGCGGGGGTCTACAATGAGCAGTTCTTC
>TRBV18|-|-|TRBJ1-2
CASSPSGGGETYGYTF
TGTGCCAGCTCACCTTCCGGTGGGGGCGAGACCTATGGCTACACCTTC
>TRBV18|TRBD1|few|TRBJ2-7
CASSPGTGRTYEQYF
TGTGCCAGCTCTCCCGGGACAGGGCGAACCTACGAGCAGTACTTC
>TRBV29-1|-|few|TRBJ2-5
CSVGAFQETQYF
TGCAGCGTTGGGGCCTTTCAAGAGACCCAGTACTTC
>TRBV12-3/TRBV12-4|TRBD2|-|TRBJ2-5
CASSAAGRWKTQYF
TGTGCCAGCAGTGCAGCGGGGAGGTGGAAGACCCAGTACTTC
>TRBV6-5|TRBD2|few|TRBJ2-3
CASSYLNPLAGGIDTQYF
TGTGCCAGCAGTTACTTGAACCCGTTAGCGGGGGGAATAGATACGCAGTATTTT
>TRBV4-3|-|-|TRBJ2-3
CASSQVWGGATDTQYF
TGCGCCAGCAGCCAAGTCTGGGGGGGGGCCACAGATACGCAGTATTTT
>TRBV5-1|TRBD1|-|TRBJ2-1
CASSFGTGQYNEQFF
TGCGCCAGCAGCTTCGGGACAGGTCAATACAATGAGCAGTTCTTC
>TRBV10-3|TRBD1|many|TRBJ2-5
CAISESVGQGMETQYF
TGTGCCATCAGTGAGTCGGTGGGACAGGGGATGGAGACCCAGTACTTC
>TRBV20-1|TRBD1|few|TRBJ2-7
CSAEGQGAGEQYF
TGCAGTGCAGAGGGACAGGGGGCGGGGGAGCAGTACTTC
>TRBV11-2|-|-|TRBJ2-4
CASSFGLIETRINIQYF
TGTGCCAGCAGCTTTGGTCTAATAGAGACAAGGATAAACATTCAGTACTTC
>TRBV7-9|TRBD1|few|TRBJ2-7
CASSSTDRGKSYEQYF
TGTGCCAGCAGCTCGACGGACAGGGGGAAGTCCTACGAGCAGTACTTC
>TRBV11-3|TRBD1|-|TRBJ2-5
CASWTGGVSKETQYF
TGTGCCAGCTGGACAGGGGGCGTTTCAAAAGAGACCCAGTACTTC
>TRBV24-1|-|-|TRBJ2-6
CATSDSRYSGANVLTF
TGTGCCACCAGTGATTCTCGATACTCTGGGGCCAACGTCCTGACTTTC
>TRBV20-1|-|few|TRBJ1-3
CSARQTGNTIYF
TGCAGTGCTAGACAGACTGGAAACACCATATATTTT
>TRBV5-1|TRBD1|few|TRBJ1-1
CASSLLTGGEDTEAFF
TGCGCCAGCAGCTTATTGACAGGGGGCGAGGACACTGAAGCTTTCTTT
>TRBV15|-|-|TRBJ1-4
CATRLQHNEKLFF
TGTGCCACCAGGCTCCAGCATAATGAAAAACTGTTTTTT
>TRBV12-3/TRBV12-4|-|few|TRBJ2-5
CASSLARRETQYF
TGTGCCAGCAGTTTAGCGCGTAGGGAGACCCAGTACTTC